The T cell receptor (beta chain) under discussion was sequenced for a study of shared T cell receptors in the human thymus. Repertoires were generated with immunoSEQ multiplex PCR, while TCRdb's copy carries only in-frame clones and drops some. This sample has 630,000 or so clones; roughly 86% occur once, and the top ten carry just under 0.0095%. Germline CDR1 is LNHDA and CDR2 is SQIVND (reference sequence). This CDR3 comprises 15 residues. Trimming shortened V by 5 bases and J by 0 bases, and 11 bases separated the two germline ends. These data were also reused for a study on human thymus T cells. That report adds: A high degree of thymic repertoire overlap among unrelated individuals was reported in related research.

This sequence was found in a boy younger than two with a congenital heart defect. Sample: thymocytes. The chain joins TRBV19 to TRBJ2-4, with TRBD1 as a possible D gene (5 bases). The CDR3 is CASSFDRIAKNIQYF. In DNA, the CDR3 is TGTGCCAGTAGTTTTGACAGAATAGCCAAAAACATTCAGTACTTC.